This T cell receptor (beta chain) is from a study of technical replicates of blood from a handful of donors. Germline values: CDR1 SGHTA, CDR2 FQGTGA. Trimming cost V 4 bases and J 5 bases, with 11 bases left between them. The CDR3 is 13 residues long. The table came from immunoSEQ multiplex PCR; TCRdb's copy has only in-frame clones and leaves some out. The sample has 65,000 to 80,000 clones, approximately 93% seen once. The sequence came from a human donor in good health. The specimen sequenced was T cells isolated from PBMCs. This sequence joins TRBV7-3 and TRBJ1-1; D is unresolved. CDR3 sequence: CASSSTGATEAFF. The CDR3 DNA follows: TGTGCCAGCAGCTCAACGGGAGCGACTGAAGCTTTCTTT.